Shown below are 6 T cell receptor beta chains from a single sample sequenced in a study of identical twins. MiXCR was run by TCRdb on the 5' RACE reads, yielding one entry per CDR3 protein. The repertoire includes about 280,000 distinct CDR3 sequences, roughly 8.6% of them detected once, and 2.1% sits in the top ten. These records were also assigned to another study, of yellow fever vaccine responses in identical twins.

The specimen sequenced was memory (CD45RO+) T cells sorted from blood. Every receptor here comes from a woman younger than 30 in good health.

In its sample, this clonotype was seen a few times. The CDR3 bases are TGTGCCAGCAGCGCATCCCTGATTAATTCGGTGGCCAATGAAAAACTGTTTTTT. It translates to CASSASLINSVANEKLFF. This rearrangement joins TRBV2 to TRBJ1-4, with D uncertain. The V end was cut by 6 bases, the J end by 5 bases, with 25 bases between. In germline, CDR1 is SNHLY, CDR2 FYNNEI. This CDR3 spans 18 amino acids.

This clonotype has only a few counts. The J gene is TRBJ1-4, the V gene TRBV10-2; D is uncertain. The V gene lost 4 bases and the J gene lost 3 bases, with 12 bases spanning the gap. The germline V gene encodes CDR1 WSHSY and CDR2 SAAADI. CDR3 length: 15 amino acids. This CDR3 is CASSGALPANEKLFF. CDR3 in DNA: TGCGCCAGCAGTGGAGCCCTCCCGGCTAATGAAAAACTGTTTTTT.

The chain carries TRBV5-6 and TRBJ1-1, with D possibly matching TRBD1 (5 bases). The CDR3 sequence is 15 residues long. CDR1 and CDR2 from the germline V gene are SGHDT and YYEEEE. V lost 2 bases, J lost 5 bases, and 16 bases lay in between. The CDR3 region is CASSFIGGGETEAFF. CDR3 DNA sequence: TGTGCCAGCAGCTTTATCGGGGGAGGAGAAACTGAAGCTTTCTTT.

Ten or more counts support this clonotype. The rearrangement joins TRBV11-3 to TRBJ2-1; TRBD1 aligns across 9 bases. V gave up 5 bases and J gave up 0 bases; unmatched junction bases: 2. This CDR3 has 15 residues. Germline V gene data show CDR1 as SGHNT and CDR2 as YENEEA. CDR3 DNA: TGTGCCAGCAGCGTGGACAGGGGCTCCTACAATGAGCAGTTCTTC. Protein product: CASSVDRGSYNEQFF. The variable domain in full, completed from reference TRBV11-3 and TRBJ2-1, reads EAGVVQSPRYKIIEKKQPVAFWCNPISGHNTLYWYLQNLGQGPELLIRYENEEAVDDSQLPKDRFSAERLKGVDSTLKIQPAELGDSAVYLCASSVDRGSYNEQFFGPGTRLTVL.

The sample holds many counts of this clonotype. V and J are TRBV7-8 and TRBJ2-3; D perhaps matches TRBD2 (5 bases). In germline, CDR1 is SGHVS, CDR2 FQNEAQ. Trimming shortened V by 5 bases and J by 4 bases, and 10 bases separated the two germline ends. This CDR3 is built from 13 residues. The CDR3 nucleotides read TGTGCCAGCAGCCCGGGAACTCCAGATACGCAGTATTTT. It specifies CASSPGTPDTQYF.

The chain combines TRBV7-9 with TRBJ2-1; the match to TRBD2 covers 10 bases. This CDR3 spans 16 amino acids. The J segment lost 10 bases and the V segment lost 1 base, leaving 10 bases of the junction unmatched. Per the germline V gene, CDR1 is SEHNR and CDR2 is FQNEAQ (reference sequence). The CDR3 loop is CASSLGRLAGVQEQFF. In DNA form, the CDR3 reads TGTGCCAGCAGCTTAGGGAGGCTAGCGGGAGTGCAAGAGCAGTTCTTC.